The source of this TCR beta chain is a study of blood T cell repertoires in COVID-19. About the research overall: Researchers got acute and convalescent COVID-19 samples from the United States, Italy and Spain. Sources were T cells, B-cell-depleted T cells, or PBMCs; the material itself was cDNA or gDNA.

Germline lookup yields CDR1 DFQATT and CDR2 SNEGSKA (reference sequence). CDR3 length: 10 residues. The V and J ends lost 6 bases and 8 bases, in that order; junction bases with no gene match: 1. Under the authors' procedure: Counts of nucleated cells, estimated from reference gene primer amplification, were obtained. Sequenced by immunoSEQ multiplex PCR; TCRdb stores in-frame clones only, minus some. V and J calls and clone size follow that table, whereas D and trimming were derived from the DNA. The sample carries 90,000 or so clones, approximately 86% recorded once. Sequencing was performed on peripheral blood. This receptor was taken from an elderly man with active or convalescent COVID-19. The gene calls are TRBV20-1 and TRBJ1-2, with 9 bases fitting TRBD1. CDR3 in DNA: TGCAGTGCGGACAGGGGCGGCTACACCTTC. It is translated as CSADRGGYTF.